Below are 23 T cell receptor beta chains sequenced from a single sample in a study of regulatory T cells in long-lasting Graves disease listed by TCRdb under 2021. The library relied on multiplex PCR. Sequencing was carried out with an Illumina HiSeq 4000. iRepertoire HTBI primers and Arm-PCR amplification of CDR3 regions were used to construct TCR beta libraries. TCRdb reworked the public reads: Q25 trimming with fastp, MiXCR clone assembly, productive beta chains retained. Rows are combined by CDR3 protein, so each entry shows the most common genes and DNA. This sample gives a few hundred thousand distinct CDR3 sequences in total; around 11% of them show up just once. 15% to 20% of the sample goes to the ten largest clones. The sample's time point, from its label and the paper: newly diagnosed GD, antithyroid drugs for less than 3 months. For both TCR sequencing and RNA sequencing, RNA was extracted from PBMCs in TRIzol.

Another study also made use of these data, one on T cells in Graves' hyperthyroidism and ophthalmopathy.

This sample comprised peripheral blood mononuclear cells (PBMCs), obtained at new diagnosis, from a patient treated with antithyroid drugs. The receptors derive from a woman under 30 with Graves disease. Donor details come from another sample of the same person, matched by shared clones.

This clonotype was picked up many times. The chain uses TRBV20-1 and TRBJ2-5, with D maybe TRBD2 (6 bases). Germline CDR1 reads DFQATT; CDR2 reads SNEGSKA (reference sequence). V lost 0 bases and J 5 bases, leaving 19 bases between the germline ends. The CDR3 contains 16 residues. The CDR3 DNA follows: TGCAGTGCTAGAGATTCGGGGTCGGGGGAATCTGAGACCCAGTACTTC. It specifies CSARDSGSGESETQYF.

There are many counts of this clonotype. The genes are TRBV28 and TRBJ1-2, with a tentative D call TRBD1 (5 bases). Germline CDR1 MDHEN, CDR2 SYDVKM. The CDR3 is 13 amino acids. V dropped 6 bases and J dropped 4 bases, with 12 bases sitting between them. The CDR3 sequence is CASRPTDLYGYTF. The CDR3 nucleotides read TGTGCCAGCAGACCGACAGACCTCTATGGCTACACCTTC.

This clonotype appeared many times. The genes are TRBV5-5 and TRBJ2-7; unclear D gene. The CDR3 spans 13 residues. V was clipped by 4 bases and J by 5 bases, with 13 bases between them. The germline CDR1 and CDR2 sequences are SGHKS and YYEKEE (reference sequence). Written as DNA, the CDR3 is TGTGCCAGCAGCGACGACCCTTATAACGAGCAGTACTTC. Encoded protein: CASSDDPYNEQYF.

The rearrangement joins TRBV20-1 to TRBJ2-1; D may be TRBD1 (7 bases). The length of the CDR3 is 17 residues. Germline values: CDR1 DFQATT, CDR2 SNEGSKA (reference sequence). V lost 0 bases and J 7 bases, leaving 22 bases between the germline ends. The DNA of the CDR3 is TGCAGTGCTAGAGATACCAGGGGGTCTCTAGGGAGGAATGAGCAGTTCTTC. Protein sequence: CSARDTRGSLGRNEQFF.

The chain carries TRBV6-5 and TRBJ2-1; a weak D match, TRBD2 (5 bases). The V gene lost 1 base and the J gene lost 5 bases, with 15 bases spanning the gap. Germline V CDR1 and CDR2: MNHEY, SVGAGI. The CDR3 is 16 amino acids. CDR3 residues: CASSYWTLIGNNEQFF. As DNA, the CDR3 is TGTGCCAGCAGTTACTGGACTCTGATAGGTAACAATGAGCAGTTCTTC.

This sequence joins TRBV27 and TRBJ1-5, with D hard to call. V was trimmed by 7 bases and J by 1 base, leaving 17 bases between them. Germline V gives CDR1 MNHEY, CDR2 SMNVEV (reference sequence). This CDR3 region has 16 residues. The CDR3 here is CASTLSGGWSNQPQHF. In DNA, the CDR3 is TGTGCCAGCACCCTAAGTGGAGGTTGGAGCAATCAGCCCCAGCATTTT.

The rearrangement links TRBV10-3 to TRBJ2-7; D possibly uses TRBD1 or TRBD2 (6 bases each). V dropped 2 bases and J dropped 4 bases, with 9 bases sitting between them. This CDR3 region has 13 residues. The germline CDR1 and CDR2 sequences are ENHRY and SYGVKD. CDR3 in amino acids: CAISERGEYEQYV. CDR3 bases: TGTGCCATCAGTGAGAGGGGGGAGTACGAGCAGTACGTC.

This clonotype came up many times. The rearrangement joins TRBV2 to TRBJ2-7, with D perhaps given as TRBD1 or TRBD2 (5 bases each). This CDR3 has 17 amino acids. Trimming cost V 6 bases and J 2 bases, with 23 bases left between them. Germline lookup yields CDR1 SNHLY and CDR2 FYNNEI. Here the CDR3 DNA reads TGTGCCAGCAGGGATACTACCGGGACCCACCCCACCTACGAGCAGTACGTC. This codes for CASRDTTGTHPTYEQYV.

This clonotype was seen repeatedly, ten times or more. The junction departs from germline at one end; a sequencing error may be responsible. The chain is built from TRBV12-3 or TRBV12-4 and TRBJ2-1; 8 bases line up with TRBD2. This CDR3 is built from 15 residues. The CDR3 region has the DNA TGTGCCAGCAGTTTCAGAATAGCGGGGTACAGTGAGCAGTTCTTC. It specifies CASSFRIAGYSEQFF.

This clonotype was detected once. Given a much more abundant clone one base away, this may be a read error. This sequence joins TRBV10-3 and TRBJ1-1; D gene ambiguous. This CDR3 contains 15 residues. Trimming took off 3 bases at V and 0 bases at J, with 11 bases between the two ends. The V gene's germline CDR1 is ENHRY and CDR2 SYGVKD. The CDR3 sequence: CAISEGRIMNTEAFF. For the CDR3, the DNA is TGTGCCATCAGTGAAGGACGGATAATGAACACTGAAGCTTTCTTT.

The chain carries TRBV4-1 and TRBJ1-3; D possibly corresponds to TRBD1 (6 bases). The length of the CDR3 is 19 residues. The V end lost 0 bases, the J end lost 4 bases, and 22 bases lay between the germline ends. The germline gives CDR1 MGHRA, CDR2 YSYEKL. The CDR3 spells CASSQDSPGVRTQGNTIYF. CDR3 DNA: TGCGCCAGCAGCCAAGACTCTCCAGGGGTCCGCACGCAGGGAAACACCATATATTTT.

This clonotype was picked up many times. The chain has TRBV2 and TRBJ2-1; D is possibly TRBD1 (6 bases). Germline loops: CDR1 SNHLY, CDR2 FYNNEI. The CDR3 is made up of 15 amino acids. The V and J ends lost 10 bases and 0 bases respectively, with 16 bases between them. The CDR3 sequence: CATSLGASSYNEQFF. The CDR3 bases are TGTGCCACCTCCCTGGGGGCCAGCTCCTACAATGAGCAGTTCTTC.

The V gene is TRBV28, the J gene TRBJ2-7; D is uncertain. Trimming stripped 1 base from V and 6 bases from J, with 4 bases between. The CDR3 is 11 residues long. Germline CDR1 MDHEN, CDR2 SYDVKM. The CDR3: CASSLFREQYF. In nucleotides, the CDR3 is TGTGCCAGCAGTTTATTCCGCGAGCAGTACTTC.

A few counts support this clonotype. A much larger clone sits a single nucleotide away, making a read error possible. This chain connects TRBV6-1 to TRBJ1-2, with D tentatively TRBD1 (6 bases). This CDR3 is 12 amino acids long. Trimming removed 6 bases at V and 4 bases at J, with 9 bases between. CDR1 and CDR2 (germline): MNHNS, SASEGT. The CDR3 bases are TGTGCCAGCAGCCCAGGGGCCTATGGCTACACCTTC. It codes for CASSPGAYGYTF.

This clonotype has a count of ten or more. The rearrangement joins TRBV5-1 to TRBJ2-1; weak D call: TRBD2 (7 bases). This CDR3 has 14 amino acids. V lost 4 bases and J lost 9, with 17 bases in between. Germline V gene sequence: CDR1 SGHRS, CDR2 YFSETQ. The CDR3 region is CASSPGGQEVEQFF. CDR3 coding DNA: TGCGCCAGCAGCCCCGGGGGGCAGGAGGTTGAGCAGTTCTTC.

This clonotype was seen only a few times. The chain joins TRBV6-1 to TRBJ1-5; 7 bases align to TRBD1. This CDR3 has 15 residues. Germline V gene data show CDR1 as MNHNS and CDR2 as SASEGT. Trimming removed 5 bases from V and 2 bases from J; junction bases left unmatched: 6. DNA for the CDR3: TGTGCCAGCAGTCCACCCGGACAGGGCAATCAGCCCCAGCATTTT. Protein product: CASSPPGQGNQPQHF.

Comment on this clonotype: This likely reflects a read error, since a far larger clone is one base away. V is TRBV6-2 or TRBV6-3 and J is TRBJ2-7; D might be TRBD1 or TRBD2, each matching 5 bases. CDR1 is MNHEY, CDR2 SVGEGT, per germline. The CDR3 length is 15 residues. The CDR3 DNA follows: TGTGCCAGCAGTGAAGAGGCAGGGAGCTCCTACGAGCAGTGCGTC. Translating it yields CASSEEAGSSYEQCV.

The V and J genes are TRBV7-2 and TRBJ1-1; D is undetermined. The V end was cut by 3 bases, the J end by 5 bases, with 7 bases between. Germline V lookup: CDR1 SGHTA, CDR2 FQGNSA. This CDR3 comprises 12 residues. Written as DNA, the CDR3 is TGTGCCAGCAGCTTTAAGGGTACTGAAGCTTTCTTT. This encodes CASSFKGTEAFF.

J is TRBJ2-1 and V is TRBV5-1; possible D gene TRBD1, 5 bases. V was clipped by 2 bases and J by 12 bases, with 15 bases between them. CDR3 length equals 13 residues. CDR1 is SGHRS and CDR2 is YFSETQ in the germline V gene. CDR3 amino acids: CASSFGPDQGQFF. As DNA, the CDR3 is TGCGCCAGCAGCTTCGGCCCAGACCAGGGGCAGTTCTTC.

This clonotype was detected many times. The rearrangement uses TRBV2 and TRBJ2-5; D is unresolved. The V end was cut by 6 bases, the J end by 2 bases, with 7 bases between. The CDR3 covers 12 residues. From germline, CDR1 is SNHLY and CDR2 FYNNEI. The CDR3 bases are TGTGCCAGCAGCGACCTACAAGAGACCCAGTACTTC. This encodes CASSDLQETQYF.

This clonotype was seen many times. The V and J genes are TRBV6-6 and TRBJ2-7; 7 positions match TRBD1. V lost 0 bases and J lost 3; bases outside the gene matches: 5. Germline CDR1 is MNHNY and CDR2 is SVGAGI (reference sequence). The CDR3 totals 15 residues. The CDR3 is CASSYSGQLSYEQYF. In DNA form, the CDR3 reads TGTGCCAGCAGTTACTCGGGACAGCTGAGCTACGAGCAGTACTTC.

This clonotype was found many times. The gene calls are TRBV12-3 or TRBV12-4 and TRBJ2-3, with 8 positions matching TRBD2. This CDR3 has 15 residues. The J segment lost 3 bases and the V segment lost 1 base, leaving 3 bases of the junction unmatched. The CDR3 loop reads CASSLVGLATDTQYF. The CDR3 region has the DNA TGTGCCAGCAGTTTAGTCGGACTAGCAACAGATACGCAGTATTTT.

This clonotype has at least ten counts. CDR3 amino acids: CASSQGGDTQYF. The CDR3, as DNA: TGTGCCAGCAGCCAGGGGGGGGATACGCAGTATTTT. The genes are TRBV12-3 or TRBV12-4 and TRBJ2-3, with D possibly called TRBD1 or TRBD2 (7 bases each). Trimming cost V 6 bases and J 6 bases, with 10 bases left between them. This CDR3 has 12 amino acids.